The 10 T cell receptor beta chains listed next were all sequenced from one sample in a study of graft-versus-host responses after intestinal transplantation. These receptors' targets are unknown. The data were produced by immunoSEQ multiplex PCR, yet TCRdb's version contains in-frame clones alone and is incomplete. The sample lists tens of thousands of clones, about 94% occurring once. The sequenced sample was unstimulated CD8+ T cells sorted from spleen or lymph node cells, obtained before intestinal transplant. The source is a human donor who received an intestinal transplant.

The chain is built from TRBV2 and TRBJ2-7; 8 positions match TRBD1. The CDR3 has 15 amino acids. V trimming: 1 base; J trimming: 1 base; junction bases outside the gene matches: 3. CDR1 SNHLY and CDR2 FYNNEI come from the germline V gene. The CDR3 sequence is CASSEGQGPSYEQYF. CDR3 DNA: TGTGCCAGCAGTGAAGGACAGGGGCCATCCTACGAGCAGTACTTC.

The chain is built from TRBV21-1 and TRBJ2-3. TRBV21-1 is noted as a pseudogene. The CDR3 contains 16 residues. The CDR3 DNA sequence: TGTGCCAGCAGCAAAGAAGGGTGGGGTTGCACAGATACGCAGTATTTT. It yields the protein CASSKEGWGCTDTQYF.

V is TRBV7-8 and J is TRBJ1-5; a weak D match, TRBD1 (6 bases). Trimming stripped 2 bases from V and 5 bases from J, with 16 bases between. Germline V gene sequence: CDR1 SGHVS, CDR2 FQNEAQ. CDR3 length: 16 amino acids. CDR3 amino acids: CASSLMGTRVYQPQHF. The CDR3 nucleotides read TGTGCCAGCAGCTTAATGGGGACACGAGTTTATCAGCCCCAGCATTTT.

The sample holds one count of this clone. This chain's CDR3 is CASSLAGRGGSYEQYF. The CDR3 nucleotides read TGTGCCAGCAGCTTGGCCGGAAGGGGAGGATCCTACGAGCAGTACTTC. The genes are TRBV5-4 and TRBJ2-7; maybe TRBD2 (6 bases). V lost 0 bases and J lost 1, with 14 bases in between. The CDR3 covers 16 residues. Germline V lookup: CDR1 SGHNT, CDR2 YYREEE (reference sequence).

The J gene is TRBJ2-7, the V gene TRBV6-1, with 9 bases matching TRBD2. Trimming removed 3 bases from V and 1 base from J; junction bases left unmatched: 1. The CDR3 covers 14 residues. Germline V gives CDR1 MNHNS, CDR2 SASEGT. CDR3: CASSELAGSYEQYF. The CDR3 DNA follows: TGTGCCAGCAGTGAGCTAGCGGGATCCTACGAGCAGTACTTC.

V usage is TRBV6-1 and J usage is TRBJ2-3; D ambiguous. This CDR3 is built from 17 residues. CDR1 and CDR2 from the germline V gene are MNHNS and SASEGT. Trimming took 1 base from V and 3 from J, leaving 17 bases between them. CDR3 residues: CASSEGKGPSLTDTQYF. The CDR3 nucleotides are TGTGCCAGCAGTGAAGGAAAAGGACCCTCCTTGACAGATACGCAGTATTTT.

The chain has TRBV15 and TRBJ2-6, with D uncertain. The CDR3 is 19 amino acids. Germline V gene sequence: CDR1 LNHNV, CDR2 YYDKDF (reference sequence). V was clipped by 0 bases and J by 3 bases, with 18 bases between them. This CDR3 is CATSRDLLNTWYGANVLTF. The DNA of the CDR3 is TGTGCCACCAGCAGAGATCTGCTAAATACTTGGTATGGGGCCAACGTCCTGACTTTC.

The chain joins TRBV5-8 to TRBJ1-4, with D possibly matching TRBD1 (5 bases). The CDR3 contains 14 residues. Germline assignment: CDR1 SGHTS and CDR2 YDEGEE. V was trimmed by 4 bases and J by 8 bases, leaving 15 bases between them. The CDR3 coding sequence is TGTGCCAGCAGCCCCACTGATAACAGGGAAAAACTGTTTTTT. It specifies CASSPTDNREKLFF.

The chain is built from TRBV27 and TRBJ2-5; 8 bases are shared with TRBD2. Germline-derived CDR1 and CDR2 are MNHEY and SMNVEV (reference sequence). CDR3 size: 15 residues. J gave up 5 bases and V 3 bases, and 8 bases lay outside the gene matches. The CDR3 DNA is TGTGCCAGCAGTTTCGATGTAGCGGGACGGGAGACCCAGTACTTC. Protein sequence: CASSFDVAGRETQYF.

The chain couples TRBV2 to TRBJ2-7; no definite D call. The germline V gene has CDR1 SNHLY and CDR2 FYNNEI. The V gene lost 7 bases and the J gene lost 6 bases, with 16 bases spanning the gap. The CDR3 loop spans 13 amino acids. The CDR3 DNA follows: TGTGCCAGCACACAAGGACGGTCGACCGAGCAGTACTTC. Protein: CASTQGRSTEQYF.